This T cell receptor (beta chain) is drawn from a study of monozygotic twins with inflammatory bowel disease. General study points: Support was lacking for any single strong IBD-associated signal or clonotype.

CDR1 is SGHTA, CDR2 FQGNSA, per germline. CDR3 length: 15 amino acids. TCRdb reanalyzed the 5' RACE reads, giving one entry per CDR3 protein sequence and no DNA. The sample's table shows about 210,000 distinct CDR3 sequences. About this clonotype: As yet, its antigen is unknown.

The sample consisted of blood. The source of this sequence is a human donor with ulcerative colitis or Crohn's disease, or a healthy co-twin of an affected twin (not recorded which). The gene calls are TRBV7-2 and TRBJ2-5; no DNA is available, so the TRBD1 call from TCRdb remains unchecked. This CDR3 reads CASSLGQGTWETQYF.